Following are 10 T cell receptor beta chains from one sample sequenced in a study of post-analysis software for immune sequencing data. Carried by the TCR beta cDNA libraries were unique molecular identifiers. TCRdb redid the calling of the PCR reads with MiXCR, one entry per CDR3 protein. The sample holds roughly 800,000 distinct CDR3 sequences, 30% seen once. General study results and limits: Five TRBV segments occurring more often in patients than controls included TRBV5-6, TRBV5-1 and TRBV20-1.

The antigens these receptors bind are not known. Input material: blood. The origin of the receptors is a girl aged 10 to 17 with multiple sclerosis.

This clonotype has at least ten counts. The V call is TRBV29-1, the J call TRBJ2-7; maybe TRBD1 (5 bases). Germline CDR1 is SQVTM and CDR2 is ANQGSEA. Trimming removed 6 bases at V and 5 bases at J, with 14 bases between. The CDR3 totals 12 residues. This CDR3 reads CSVGGDSHEQYF. The CDR3 DNA reads as TGCAGCGTGGGCGGTGACAGTCACGAGCAGTACTTC.

This clonotype was found many times. The V gene is TRBV29-1, the J gene TRBJ2-3, with D uncertain. This CDR3 has 12 residues. V was clipped by 6 bases and J by 1 base, with 8 bases between them. Germline V gene lookup returns CDR1 SQVTM and CDR2 ANQGSEA. Here the CDR3 reads CSVASGTDTQYF. The DNA of the CDR3 is TGCAGCGTAGCCAGCGGCACAGATACGCAGTATTTT.

With respect to this clonotype: A junction end diverges from the germline sequence, so it may reflect a read error. The chain uses TRBV15 and TRBJ1-6; D remains ambiguous. Germline assignment: CDR1 LNHNV and CDR2 YYDKDF (reference sequence). This CDR3 has 13 amino acids. The CDR3: CAASRDLGSPLHF. The CDR3 region has the DNA TGTGCCGCCAGCAGAGATTTAGGTTCACCCCTCCACTTT.

In its sample, this clonotype was seen a few times. The rearrangement joins TRBV7-2 to TRBJ1-5; 7 bases fit TRBD1. The V segment lost 5 bases and the J segment 2 bases; nucleotides outside the gene matches: 3. The CDR3 is 14 residues long. Germline V gene data show CDR1 as SGHTA and CDR2 as FQGNSA. Here the CDR3 DNA reads TGTGCCAGCAGCCGAGGGACAGGCAATCAGCCCCAGCATTTT. Translation: CASSRGTGNQPQHF.

This clonotype was seen many times. The genes are TRBV5-1 and TRBJ2-1, with 8 nucleotides matching TRBD2. J was trimmed by 8 bases and V by 1 base; bases with no gene match: 11. Germline lookup yields CDR1 SGHRS and CDR2 YFSETQ. CDR3 length: 16 residues. CDR3 sequence (DNA): TGCGCCAGCAGCTTGCAACGGGGGGGTGGATTAGATGAGCAGTTCTTC. Amino acids: CASSLQRGGGLDEQFF.

This clonotype was observed a handful of times. This chain connects TRBV28 to TRBJ1-1; no reliable D call. The germline V and J ends were trimmed by 5 bases and 4 bases, with 17 bases remaining between them. The CDR3 runs to 15 residues. Germline V gene lookup returns CDR1 MDHEN and CDR2 SYDVKM. The CDR3 reads CASSPDQTVGTEAFF. For the CDR3, the DNA is TGTGCCAGCAGTCCCGATCAAACGGTAGGCACTGAAGCTTTCTTT.

V and J are TRBV5-1 and TRBJ2-3, with 9 bases fitting TRBD1. V was clipped by 4 bases and J by 5 bases; unmatched bases: 14. This CDR3 spans 17 amino acids. Germline V gene data show CDR1 as SGHRS and CDR2 as YFSETQ. The CDR3 sequence: CASSAKYRGPKIDTQYF. The CDR3 bases are TGCGCCAGCAGCGCCAAATACAGGGGGCCTAAGATAGATACGCAGTATTTT.

This clonotype came up a few times. This chain joins TRBV10-3 and TRBJ2-7; D not resolved. Germline-derived CDR1 and CDR2 are ENHRY and SYGVKD. V was pared by 3 bases and J by 6 bases, with 6 bases between. The CDR3 runs to 11 residues. CDR3 nucleotide sequence: TGTGCCATCAGTGACTTGCGCGAGCAGTACTTC. The encoded protein is CAISDLREQYF.

This clonotype has more than one count but fewer than ten. The rearrangement joins TRBV10-3 to TRBJ2-6; 9 nucleotides align to TRBD1. Germline trimming cut 7 bases from V and 0 bases from J; bases unmatched to any gene: 13. CDR1 is ENHRY, CDR2 SYGVKD, per germline. This CDR3 contains 19 residues. CDR3 protein: CAITKGGGQGVSGANVLTF. CDR3 in DNA: TGTGCCATCACCAAAGGAGGGGGACAGGGCGTCTCTGGGGCCAACGTCCTGACTTTC.

The chain employs TRBV27 and TRBJ2-1; D perhaps matches TRBD1 (6 bases). V was trimmed by 4 bases and J by 4 bases, leaving 11 bases between them. Per germline, CDR1 MNHEY and CDR2 SMNVEV (reference sequence). The CDR3 totals 14 residues. The CDR3, as DNA: TGTGCCAGCAGTTGGACAGTAGGTTACAATGAGCAGTTCTTC. Translation: CASSWTVGYNEQFF.